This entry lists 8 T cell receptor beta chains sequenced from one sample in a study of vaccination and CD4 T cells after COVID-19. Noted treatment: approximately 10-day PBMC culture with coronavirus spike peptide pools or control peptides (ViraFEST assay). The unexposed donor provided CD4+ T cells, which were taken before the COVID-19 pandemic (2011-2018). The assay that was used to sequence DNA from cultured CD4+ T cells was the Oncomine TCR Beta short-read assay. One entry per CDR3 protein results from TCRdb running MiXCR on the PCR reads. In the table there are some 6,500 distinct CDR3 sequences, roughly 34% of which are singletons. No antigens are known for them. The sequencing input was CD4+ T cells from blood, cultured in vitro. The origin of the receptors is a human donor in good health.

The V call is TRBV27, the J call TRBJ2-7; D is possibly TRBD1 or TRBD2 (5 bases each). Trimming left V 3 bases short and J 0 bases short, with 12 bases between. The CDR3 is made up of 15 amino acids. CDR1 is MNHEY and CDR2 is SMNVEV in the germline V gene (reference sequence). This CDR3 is CASSLIGTSSYEQYF. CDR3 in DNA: TGTGCCAGCAGTTTGATCGGGACCAGCTCCTACGAGCAGTACTTC.

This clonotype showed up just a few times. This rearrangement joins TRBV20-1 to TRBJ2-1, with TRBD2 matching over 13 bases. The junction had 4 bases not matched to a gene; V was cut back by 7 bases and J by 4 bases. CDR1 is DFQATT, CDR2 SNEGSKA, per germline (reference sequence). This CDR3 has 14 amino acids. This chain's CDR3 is CSVQLAGGYNEQFF. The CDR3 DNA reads TGCAGTGTTCAACTAGCGGGGGGGTACAATGAGCAGTTCTTC.

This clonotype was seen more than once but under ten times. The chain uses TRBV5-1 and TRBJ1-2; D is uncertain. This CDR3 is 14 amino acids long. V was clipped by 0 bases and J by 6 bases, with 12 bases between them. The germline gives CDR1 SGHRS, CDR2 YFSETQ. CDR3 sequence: CASSLDPGNDGYTF. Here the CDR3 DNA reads TGCGCCAGCAGCTTGGATCCGGGGAACGATGGCTACACCTTC.

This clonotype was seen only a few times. The CDR3 loop reads CASSPLSGQPYGYTF. DNA of the CDR3: TGTGCCAGCAGCCCTCTTTCGGGACAGCCCTATGGCTACACCTTC. V gene TRBV9 combines with J gene TRBJ1-2; TRBD1 agrees at 7 bases. Germline-derived CDR1 and CDR2 are SGDLS and YYNGEE. This CDR3 has 15 amino acids. Losses at the gene ends were 4 bases for V and 4 bases for J; bases not matched to a gene: 10. The full variable domain, its missing parts supplied by reference TRBV9 and TRBJ1-2, is DSGVTQTPKHLITATGQRVTLRCSPRSGDLSVYWYQQSLDQGLQFLIQYYNGEERAKGNILERFSAQQFPDLHSELNLSSLELGDSALYFCASSPLSGQPYGYTFGSGTRLTVV.

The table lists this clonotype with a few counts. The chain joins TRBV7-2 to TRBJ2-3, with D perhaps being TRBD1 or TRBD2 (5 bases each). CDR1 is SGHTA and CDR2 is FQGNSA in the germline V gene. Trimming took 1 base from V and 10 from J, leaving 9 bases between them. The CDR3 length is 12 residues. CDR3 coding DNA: TGTGCCAGCAGCTTAGATCAGGGAGCGCAGTATTTT. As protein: CASSLDQGAQYF.

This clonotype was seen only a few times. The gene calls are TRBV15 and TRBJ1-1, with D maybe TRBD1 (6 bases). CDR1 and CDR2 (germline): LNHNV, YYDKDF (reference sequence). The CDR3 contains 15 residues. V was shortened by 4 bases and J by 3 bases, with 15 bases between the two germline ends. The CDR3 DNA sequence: TGTGCCACCAGCAAATCCCCGGGACATTACACTGAAGCTTTCTTT. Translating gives CATSKSPGHYTEAFF.

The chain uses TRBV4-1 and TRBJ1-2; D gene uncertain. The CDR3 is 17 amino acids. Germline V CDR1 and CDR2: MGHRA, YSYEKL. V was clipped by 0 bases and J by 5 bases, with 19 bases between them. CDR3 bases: TGCGCCAGCAGCCAAGATAGGGATAGGACTTCAGGATATGGCTACACCTTC. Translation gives CASSQDRDRTSGYGYTF.

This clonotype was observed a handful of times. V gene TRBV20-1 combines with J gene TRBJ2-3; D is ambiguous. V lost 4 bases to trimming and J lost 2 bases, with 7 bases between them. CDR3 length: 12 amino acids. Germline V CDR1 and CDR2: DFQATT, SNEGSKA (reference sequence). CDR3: CSAIGYTDTQYF. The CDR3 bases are TGCAGTGCTATCGGTTACACAGATACGCAGTATTTT.